The sample holds many counts of the clone carrying this TCR beta chain. Its specificity is not known. This sample was included in a study of CD8 T cells in ankylosing spondylitis. TCRdb reprocessed the 5' RACE reads via MiXCR and lists one record per CDR3 protein. Of about 42,000 distinct CDR3 sequences in the sample, 2.7% were seen once. Trimming cost V 4 bases and J 0 bases, with 16 bases left between them. In germline, CDR1 is SGDLS, CDR2 YYNGEE. This CDR3 has 16 residues. General study findings and limits: Clones linked with disease were CD8+ and fairly uncommon in the peripheral blood. Disease-linked clones were reportedly significantly enriched in matched ankylosing spondylitis synovial fluid. Apparently characteristic of ankylosing spondylitis blood was a TCR beta motif (roughly eight highly homologous variants).

The source of this sequence is a male donor with ankylosing spondylitis or in good health (not recorded which). This rearrangement joins TRBV9 to TRBJ1-1; D perhaps matches TRBD1 (6 bases). Sequenced input: blood, either unsorted or a sorted T cell fraction (not recorded which). The DNA of the CDR3 is TGTGCCAGCAGCCGGATACTGGGGGGCATGAACACTGAAGCTTTCTTT. Amino acids: CASSRILGGMNTEAFF. Variable domain in full (rest from reference TRBV9 and TRBJ1-1): DSGVTQTPKHLITATGQRVTLRCSPRSGDLSVYWYQQSLDQGLQFLIQYYNGEERAKGNILERFSAQQFPDLHSELNLSSLELGDSALYFCASSRILGGMNTEAFFGQGTRLTVV.